The present TCR beta chain was sequenced within a study of T cells in tuberculosis. The data were produced by immunoSEQ multiplex PCR, yet TCRdb's version contains in-frame clones alone and is incomplete. The data hold 30,000 to 40,000 clones, with 85% to 95% observed a single time. As for time point: new active TB diagnosis, blood taken before or within 7 days of starting treatment. CDR1 is SNHLY, CDR2 FYNNEI, per germline. The CDR3 spans 17 residues. J lost 5 bases, V lost 1 base, and 10 bases had no gene match. The TCR was taken from an adult with tuberculosis. The chain carries TRBV2 and TRBJ2-3; the match to TRBD2 covers 9 bases. The sequenced sample was PBMCs, obtained at tuberculosis diagnosis. The CDR3 DNA is TGTGCCAGCAGTGAAGTATCCGTGGGACTAGCAGAAGATACGCAGTATTTT. This sequence encodes CASSEVSVGLAEDTQYF.